A single sample is the source of the 11 T cell receptor beta chains below, sequenced in a study of blood T cells in healthy people across ages. Together with a sample-barcoded 5' primer, a J-beta primer mix was included in a second PCR lasting roughly 7 to 11 cycles. One entry per CDR3 protein, called by TCRdb with MiXCR from the 5' RACE reads. Altogether about 970,000 distinct CDR3 sequences are present, about 53% being singletons, with the ten largest covering around a fifth. The sequencing sample was made of blood. The receptors come from a woman in her sixties or seventies in good health.

This clonotype showed up just once. This rearrangement joins TRBV4-1 to TRBJ1-5, with D possibly matching TRBD1 (5 bases). The CDR3 loop spans 16 amino acids. Deletions cut 4 bases from V and 0 bases from J, with 13 bases between. The germline V gene has CDR1 MGHRA and CDR2 YSYEKL. The CDR3 DNA reads TGCGCCAGCAGCCGAGCGGCAGGGAATAGCAATCAGCCCCAGCATTTT. This gives the protein CASSRAAGNSNQPQHF.

This chain joins TRBV27 and TRBJ2-5; no firm D call. Germline V gene lookup returns CDR1 MNHEY and CDR2 SMNVEV (reference sequence). CDR3 length equals 12 residues. V was trimmed by 5 bases and J by 7 bases, leaving 11 bases between them. The CDR3 DNA follows: TGTGCCAGCAGTCCTCTCATGGGGACCCAGTACTTC. This codes for CASSPLMGTQYF.

This clonotype has just a few counts. The chain uses TRBV7-9 and TRBJ2-7; 11 positions match TRBD1. Germline loops: CDR1 SEHNR, CDR2 FQNEAQ (reference sequence). This CDR3 contains 15 residues. With V trimmed by 7 bases and J by 2 bases, 7 bases remained unmatched. CDR3 nucleotide sequence: TGTGCCAGCAATCGGGGACAGGGGGGTACCTACGAGCAGTACTTC. Encoded protein: CASNRGQGGTYEQYF.

V gene TRBV28 combines with J gene TRBJ1-2; the D is unclear. The CDR3 consists of 14 residues. The V gene's germline CDR1 is MDHEN and CDR2 SYDVKM. The V gene lost 2 bases and the J gene lost 6 bases, with 13 bases spanning the gap. CDR3: CASSLLTLSDGYTF. In nucleotides, the CDR3 is TGTGCCAGCAGTTTACTAACTCTGTCGGATGGCTACACCTTC.

The chain has TRBV6-6 and TRBJ2-3; TRBD1 might be the D (5 bases). Trimming stripped 0 bases from V and 5 bases from J, with 12 bases between. Germline-derived CDR1 and CDR2 are MNHNY and SVGAGI (reference sequence). The CDR3 covers 15 residues. CDR3 nucleotides: TGTGCCAGCAGTTACTCCGGACACTTCAGAGATACGCAGTATTTT. The encoded protein is CASSYSGHFRDTQYF.

This clonotype was seen only once. V gene TRBV7-3 combines with J gene TRBJ1-2, with a possible D match to TRBD1 (6 bases). The V gene lost 3 bases and the J gene lost 6 bases, with 29 bases spanning the gap. This CDR3 spans 19 amino acids. CDR1 SGHTA and CDR2 FQGTGA come from the germline V gene. In DNA, the CDR3 is TGTGCCAGCAGCTTGAGAGGCGTGGCCGTGACAGGAGGAGAAGATGGCTACACCTTC. The encoded protein is CASSLRGVAVTGGEDGYTF.

The chain employs TRBV5-1 and TRBJ1-1; 8 nucleotides align to TRBD1. V dropped 5 bases and J dropped 2; count of bases not matched to a gene: 11. The CDR3 totals 16 residues. CDR1 SGHRS and CDR2 YFSETQ come from the germline V gene. CDR3 in amino acids: CASRPSRGQGNTEAFF. In DNA form, the CDR3 reads TGCGCCAGCAGACCATCCCGTGGACAGGGTAACACTGAAGCTTTCTTT.

The chain employs TRBV28 and TRBJ2-5, with D unresolved. The J call could be wrong; TRBJ2-7 is a better fit for the DNA end. CDR3 length: 16 amino acids. The germline V gene has CDR1 MDHEN and CDR2 SYDVKM. CDR3 sequence: CASSLRQSTIPYEQYF. In DNA form, the CDR3 reads TGTGCCAGCAGTTTACGTCAGTCAACTATCCCTTACGAGCAGTACTTC.

This clonotype was recorded once. An end of the junction differs from the germline gene, which may be a read error. The V gene is TRBV4-3, the J gene TRBJ1-4; TRBD1 is a possible D gene (6 bases). The CDR3 covers 16 residues. Germline V CDR1 and CDR2: LGHNA, YSLEER. As DNA, the CDR3 is TGCGCCGGCAGCCATCTGGGTAGGGGGACTAATGAAAAACTGTTTTTT. Amino acid sequence: CAGSHLGRGTNEKLFF.

In its sample, this clonotype was seen a few times. The V gene is TRBV7-2, the J gene TRBJ2-3; TRBD2 agrees at 10 bases. Losses at the gene ends were 6 bases for V and 2 bases for J; bases not matched to a gene: 8. Germline CDR1 reads SGHTA; CDR2 reads FQGNSA. The CDR3 has 16 residues. The CDR3 DNA reads as TGTGCCAGCAGGGTCCTACTAGCGGGATACACAGATACGCAGTATTTT. Translated, it gives CASRVLLAGYTDTQYF.

The chain links TRBV30 to TRBJ2-2, with a weak D call TRBD1 (6 bases). Germline V CDR1 and CDR2: GTSNPN, SVGIG (reference sequence). V was cut by 0 bases and J by 6 bases, with 14 bases left in between. The CDR3 runs 15 residues. The CDR3 spells CAWSVTHRAPGELFF. The CDR3 nucleotides are TGTGCCTGGAGTGTAACCCACAGGGCCCCCGGGGAGCTGTTTTTT.